This T cell receptor (beta chain) appears in the sequencing data of a study of blood T cell repertoires in COVID-19. Across the study: Sample material is recorded as cDNA or gDNA derived from T cells, B-cell-depleted T cells, or PBMCs.

Only in-frame clones appear in the TCRdb table, and some are missing; sequencing was by immunoSEQ multiplex PCR. Of roughly 160,000 clones in the sample, about nine tenths were seen once. Notes on this clone: The junction departs from the called germline gene at one end, perhaps through a read error.

Germline V gene lookup returns CDR1 MNHEY and CDR2 SMNVEV (reference sequence). This CDR3 contains 16 residues. This chain uses TRBV27 with TRBJ2-7, with TRBD2 matching 13 bases. The clonotype originates from a man younger than 35 with acute or convalescent COVID-19. The sample taken for sequencing was peripheral blood. The CDR3 DNA sequence: TGTGCCAGCAGTTGGACTAGCGGGAGAAGCTCCCACGAGCAGTACTTC. It encodes CASSWTSGRSSHEQYF.